The next 19 T cell receptor beta chains were all read from a single sample in a study of control samples from healthy donors and cancer patients. The assay was immunoSEQ multiplex PCR, and TCRdb's table has in-frame clones only and misses some. In the table there are 65,000 to 100,000 clones, more than 70% of which are singletons. The sequencing input was blood. These receptors all stem from a man aged 50 to 59 in good health.

V and J are TRBV2 and TRBJ2-3; the match to TRBD2 covers 11 bases. The V gene's germline CDR1 is SNHLY and CDR2 FYNNEI. Unmatched junction bases numbered 13, after V lost 6 bases and J lost 5 bases. The CDR3 is 17 amino acids. The chain's CDR3 is CASRGPSSGRAQDTQYF. In nucleotides, the CDR3 is TGTGCCAGCAGGGGGCCTAGTAGCGGGAGGGCCCAAGATACGCAGTATTTT.

This clone is a singleton in its sample. CDR3 region: CASSPLSDQPQHF. CDR3 nucleotide sequence: TGCGCCAGCAGCCCCTTATCCGATCAGCCCCAGCATTTT. This chain connects TRBV5-1 to TRBJ1-5; no firm D call. This CDR3 has 13 amino acids. Trimming stripped 4 bases from V and 5 bases from J, with 10 bases between. Germline V gene lookup returns CDR1 SGHRS and CDR2 YFSETQ.

The chain links TRBV27 to TRBJ2-1; weak D call: TRBD2 (5 bases). The germline V gene has CDR1 MNHEY and CDR2 SMNVEV (reference sequence). The CDR3 spans 14 residues. V dropped 5 bases and J dropped 0 bases, with 8 bases sitting between them. The CDR3 bases are TGTGCCAGCAGTGGGCGGGCCTCCTACAATGAGCAGTTCTTC. Its protein is CASSGRASYNEQFF.

V and J are TRBV19 and TRBJ2-6; 7 bases line up with TRBD1. Germline CDR1 reads LNHDA; CDR2 reads SQIVND (reference sequence). This CDR3 contains 16 residues. J gave up 0 bases and V 4 bases, and 3 bases lay outside the gene matches. CDR3 sequence (DNA): TGTGCCAGTAGTACTGGACAGGCCTCTGGGGCCAACGTCCTGACTTTC. Protein: CASSTGQASGANVLTF.

This clone was counted once. The rearrangement joins TRBV23-1 to TRBJ2-1; 10 bases align to TRBD1. TRBV23-1 is an ORF; its function is uncertain. The V and J ends lost 2 bases and 3 bases, in that order; junction bases with no gene match: 10. CDR3 length: 18 residues. DNA of the CDR3: TGCGCCAGCAGTCAACCCCTCCCGGACAGGGGGAACTACAATGAGCAGTTCTTC. This translates into CASSQPLPDRGNYNEQFF.

The chain links TRBV6-2 or TRBV6-3 to TRBJ1-1; 9 positions match TRBD1. The J segment lost 10 bases and the V segment lost 5 bases, leaving 8 bases of the junction unmatched. From germline, CDR1 is MNHEY and CDR2 SVGEGT. This CDR3 comprises 13 residues. The CDR3 bases are TGTGCCAGCAGTGCCGGACAGGGGCCCGGAGCTTTCTTT. The encoded protein is CASSAGQGPGAFF.

The J gene is TRBJ1-1, the V gene TRBV5-5; tentative D call: TRBD1 (5 bases). The germline CDR1 and CDR2 sequences are SGHKS and YYEKEE (reference sequence). The CDR3 sequence is 15 residues long. Trimming removed 4 bases at V and 1 base at J, with 14 bases between. The CDR3 nucleotides read TGTGCCAGCAGCCTAGGACCCGACAGGAACACTGAAGCTTTCTTT. It translates to CASSLGPDRNTEAFF.

This clone was detected a few times. The chain recombines TRBV2 with TRBJ2-7; D gene ambiguous. Germline V gives CDR1 SNHLY, CDR2 FYNNEI. V lost 6 bases, J lost 3 bases, and 12 bases lay in between. CDR3 length equals 13 residues. The CDR3 DNA is TGTGCCAGCAGCGCCAGGTTAATCTACGAGCAGTACGTC. Residues: CASSARLIYEQYV.

This clone showed up just a few times. The sample carries other DNA sequences with the same CDR3. The CDR3 protein is CASSLIATNEKLFF. For the CDR3, the DNA is TGTGCCAGCAGCTTAATTGCAACTAATGAAAAACTGTTTTTT. J is TRBJ1-4 and V is TRBV5-6; D gene ambiguous. Germline V gene lookup returns CDR1 SGHDT and CDR2 YYEEEE. This CDR3 is built from 14 residues. The V end lost 2 bases, the J end lost 0 bases, and 5 bases lay between the germline ends.

This rearrangement joins TRBV19 to TRBJ1-3, with D perhaps TRBD1 (5 bases). Per the germline V gene, CDR1 is LNHDA and CDR2 is SQIVND (reference sequence). The CDR3 runs 16 residues. Trimming removed 4 bases from V and 1 base from J, with 14 bases in between. The CDR3 loop is CASSTGTLFSGNTIYF. Here the CDR3 DNA reads TGTGCCAGTAGTACCGGGACCCTCTTTTCTGGAAACACCATATATTTT.

V is TRBV28 and J is TRBJ2-3; D gene uncertain. The CDR3 length is 14 residues. The V gene lost 8 bases and the J gene lost 2 bases, with 14 bases spanning the gap. Per germline, CDR1 MDHEN and CDR2 SYDVKM. The CDR3 region is CASRPPRFTDTQYF. In DNA, the CDR3 is TGTGCCAGCCGCCCCCCCCGTTTCACAGATACGCAGTATTTT.

V is TRBV6-5 and J is TRBJ1-2; D remains ambiguous. Germline loops: CDR1 MNHEY, CDR2 SVGAGI. CDR3 length: 12 amino acids. V was cut by 5 bases and J by 1 base, with 5 bases left in between. This chain's CDR3 is CASSPNNYGYTF. The CDR3 nucleotides read TGTGCCAGCAGTCCCAATAACTATGGCTACACCTTC.

This chain links TRBV5-1 with TRBJ1-2; tentative D call: TRBD1 (5 bases). Germline V gene lookup returns CDR1 SGHRS and CDR2 YFSETQ. Trimming removed 6 bases from V and 4 bases from J, with 19 bases in between. This CDR3 is 15 amino acids long. The CDR3 DNA reads TGCGCCAGCAACCGAGGGGAGGGGCTGCTCTATGGCTACACCTTC. Amino acid sequence: CASNRGEGLLYGYTF. Looking up the rest from reference TRBV5-1 and TRBJ1-2 gives the full variable domain: KAGVTQTPRYLIKTRGQQVTLSCSPISGHRSVSWYQQTPGQGLQFLFEYFSETQRNKGNFPGRFSGRQFSNSRSEMNVSTLELGDSALYLCASNRGEGLLYGYTFGSGTRLTVV.

This clone was seen a single time. J is TRBJ1-1 and V is TRBV2; D call uncertain. Trimming took 4 bases from V and 1 from J, leaving 7 bases between them. This CDR3 is 13 amino acids long. Per germline, CDR1 SNHLY and CDR2 FYNNEI. The CDR3 spells CASSAGGNTEAFF. The DNA for the CDR3 is TGTGCCAGCAGTGCAGGTGGGAACACTGAAGCTTTCTTT. Variable domain in full (rest from reference TRBV2 and TRBJ1-1): EPEVTQTPSHQVTQMGQEVILRCVPISNHLYFYWYRQILGQKVEFLVSFYNNEISEKSEIFDDQFSVERPDGSNFTLKIRSTKLEDSAMYFCASSAGGNTEAFFGQGTRLTVV.

The V call is TRBV6-5, the J call TRBJ2-3, with a weak D call TRBD2 (6 bases). CDR1 is MNHEY, CDR2 SVGAGI, per germline. The CDR3 spans 16 residues. V lost 2 bases to trimming and J lost 0 bases, with 12 bases between them. In DNA form, the CDR3 reads TGTGCCAGCAGTTACGTGGGGCGGGGTAGCACAGATACGCAGTATTTT. Residues: CASSYVGRGSTDTQYF.

Here the CDR3 DNA reads TGCGCCAGCAGTTCAACTAATGAAAAACTGTTTTTT. As protein: CASSSTNEKLFF. The J gene is TRBJ1-4, the V gene TRBV10-1; D call uncertain. Deletions cut 5 bases from V and 0 bases from J, with 1 base between. Germline-derived CDR1 and CDR2 are WNHNN and SYGVQD (reference sequence). The CDR3 loop spans 12 amino acids.

The V and J genes are TRBV27 and TRBJ1-2; possibly TRBD1 for D (5 bases). Trimming took off 4 bases at V and 6 bases at J, with 12 bases between the two ends. Germline assignment: CDR1 MNHEY and CDR2 SMNVEV (reference sequence). The CDR3 consists of 13 residues. CDR3 DNA: TGTGCCAGCAGTTCCCAGGGTTTCAATGGCTACACCTTC. As protein: CASSSQGFNGYTF.

V usage is TRBV20-1 and J usage is TRBJ1-6; no firm D call. Germline CDR1 DFQATT, CDR2 SNEGSKA (reference sequence). V dropped 3 bases and J dropped 6 bases, with 18 bases sitting between them. The length of the CDR3 is 16 residues. CDR3 residues: CSASFGLQGPNSPLHF. CDR3 DNA sequence: TGCAGTGCTAGTTTTGGGCTACAAGGGCCTAATTCACCCCTCCACTTT.

The CDR3 bases are TGTGCCAGCAGCCCCCTAAGGGAAGGAGAGACCCAGTACTTC. Translation gives CASSPLREGETQYF. The J gene is TRBJ2-5, the V gene TRBV3-1 (or the pseudogene TRBV3-2); the D is unclear. The CDR3 loop spans 14 amino acids. The V and J ends lost 4 bases and 4 bases respectively, with 13 bases between them. Germline V gives CDR1 LGHDT, CDR2 YNNKEL (reference sequence).